Listed below are T cell receptor beta chains from one sample, sequenced in a study of shared clonotypes between healthy human individuals. The repertoire was sequenced with immunoSEQ multiplex PCR; TCRdb's copy has only in-frame clones and lacks some. Here the sample spans roughly 640,000 clones, less than 98% being singletons. Sequencing was performed on naive CD4+ T cells sorted from blood. The receptors stem from a woman aged 25 to 39 in good health. Both conserved end residues are part of each CDR3. The D gene is left open where the match is weak. Clone size is given for some rows only: seen once, a few or many times, or a class if the clone is expanded.

V	length	J	D	size	CDR3	DNA
TRBV4-1	15	TRBJ1-3	NA	NA	CASSQTSGSGNTIYF	TGCGCCAGCAGCCAGACTTCAGGGTCTGGAAACACCATATATTTT
TRBV16	16	TRBJ2-7	NA	NA	CASSRSGVDIGYEQYF	TGTGCCAGCAGCCGGTCGGGGGTGGACATTGGTTACGAGCAGTACTTC
TRBV5-6	12	TRBJ2-3	NA	NA	CASSYSTDTQYF	TGTGCCAGCAGCTATAGCACAGATACGCAGTATTTT
TRBV6-5	15	TRBJ1-2	NA	NA	CASSSRRGQDYGYTF	TGTGCCAGCAGTTCACGCCGGGGGCAAGACTATGGCTACACCTTC
TRBV2	15	TRBJ1-2	TRBD1	NA	CASSQGLQGAQGYTF	TGTGCCAGCAGCCAAGGACTACAGGGGGCACAAGGCTACACCTTC
TRBV1	14	TRBJ2-7	NA	NA	CTSSRGIGVSEQYF	TGCACCAGCAGCCGAGGCATAGGAGTCTCCGAGCAGTACTTC
TRBV20-1	11	TRBJ1-6	NA	NA	CSARGWPPLHF	TGCAGTGCTAGAGGGTGGCCACCCCTCCACTTT
TRBV11-2	14	TRBJ2-7	NA	NA	CASSFISRPYEQYF	TGTGCCAGCAGCTTCATCTCGAGACCCTACGAGCAGTACTTC
TRBV5-1	14	TRBJ1-1	NA	NA	CASSGEGSFTEAFF	TGCGCCAGCAGCGGGGAGGGATCCTTCACTGAAGCTTTCTTT
TRBV7-2	15	TRBJ2-1	NA	NA	CASSLRQGYDNEQFF	TGTGCCAGCAGCTTGCGGCAGGGGTACGACAATGAGCAGTTCTTC
TRBV11-1	14	TRBJ2-2	TRBD1	NA	CASRRQGVAGELFF	TGTGCCAGCAGACGACAGGGAGTAGCCGGGGAGCTGTTTTTT
TRBV28	18	TRBJ2-6	NA	once	CASSLIWGRSSGANVLTF	TGTGCCAGCAGTTTGATTTGGGGGCGCAGTTCTGGGGCCAACGTCCTGACTTTC
TRBV6-1	15	TRBJ1-2	TRBD1	NA	CASRETGQANVGYTF	TGTGCCAGCAGAGAGACGGGACAGGCAAATGTAGGCTACACCTTC
TRBV27	12	TRBJ2-3	NA	NA	CASSFPTDTQYF	TGTGCCAGCAGTTTCCCCACAGATACGCAGTATTTT
TRBV7-8	17	TRBJ2-7	TRBD2	NA	CASTASPGGRDIGEQYF	TGTGCCAGCACCGCCTCCCCCGGGGGGAGAGATATAGGCGAGCAGTACTTC
TRBV6-6	15	TRBJ2-7	TRBD1	NA	CASSTRGSMSYEQYF	TGTGCCAGCAGTACCAGGGGGTCCATGTCTTACGAGCAGTACTTC
TRBV2	12	TRBJ2-2	NA	NA	CASSESTGELFF	TGTGCCAGCAGTGAGAGTACCGGGGAGCTGTTTTTT
TRBV6-5	15	TRBJ1-1	TRBD1	NA	CASSSPGRGYTEAFF	TGTGCCAGCAGTTCCCCGGGCAGGGGGTACACTGAAGCTTTCTTT
TRBV21-1	15	TRBJ2-7	NA	NA	CASITLSARTYEQYF	TGTGCCAGCATCACCCTATCGGCCAGGACCTACGAGCAGTACTTC
TRBV28	17	TRBJ2-1	NA	NA	CASSLTDIIRGHNEQFF	TGTGCCAGCAGTTTAACTGATATAATTAGGGGCCACAATGAGCAGTTCTTC
TRBV6-6	14	TRBJ2-2	NA	NA	CASTMATPTGELFF	TGTGCCAGCACGATGGCGACTCCGACCGGGGAGCTGTTTTTT
TRBV19	15	TRBJ2-7	NA	once	CASSTVQTSSYEQYF	TGTGCCAGTAGTACAGTACAGACAAGCTCCTACGAGCAGTACTTC
TRBV11-2	15	TRBJ1-3	NA	NA	CASSLEYHSGNTIYF	TGTGCCAGCAGCTTAGAATACCACTCTGGAAACACCATATATTTT
TRBV7-8	14	TRBJ2-5	NA	NA	CASSFIGVSETQYF	TGTGCCAGCAGCTTCATCGGGGTATCGGAGACCCAGTACTTC